This T cell receptor (beta chain) was observed in a study of CD4 T cells in relation to SARS-CoV-2 and coronaviruses (dated by TCRdb to the early 2020s). For context, the study as a whole: The ViraFEST assay cultured PBMCs with antigen for nine to eleven days, then sequenced TCR beta CDR3s to find antigen-specific clonal expansions. Across all 12 patients in the full convalescent cohort, ages ranged from roughly 21 to 75 years, with a median of 38. Among the approximately twelve convalescent patients, 8 males and 4 females were included, and two of the subjects were Hispanic. Using patient-derived lymphoblastoid cell lines, the shared crossreactive spike epitopes were mapped to their HLA restriction. At the level of individual TCR clonotypes, the study measured memory CD4+ T cell crossreactivity between SARS-CoV-2 spike protein and common cold coronavirus spike proteins. Samples from three pre-COVID donors and the naive versus memory experiments were sequenced with the Adaptive Biotechnologies TCR-sequencing kit; other data were Illumina-based. For other donors in the study, expansion assays were sequenced with a different, Illumina-based TCR-beta assay.

Broader findings and caveats from the paper: Memory CD4+ clonotypes crossrecognizing SARS-CoV-2 and at least one common cold coronavirus spike were found in roughly 59% of donors. Because no donor provided both pre-pandemic and post-infection samples, tracing the source of pre-existing responses was limited. The study was limited by small numbers of patients and tested TCRs. Sequencing naive versus memory cells indicated that the assay picks up memory recall responses, not primary responses primed during culture. Since the crossreactivity analysis centred on spike protein, crossreactivity against other viral proteins was not assessed. Compared with monoreactive clones, crossreactive clones had significantly weaker SARS-CoV-2-driven expansion, a result consistent with antigenic imprinting.

In the case of this clone: No antigen is known for it. No base qualities exist here, and no much larger clone lies one base off it.

DNA from CEF-cultured naive and memory CD4+ T cells underwent immunoSEQ TCR-beta sequencing at survey level. Concerning the study's data processing: During preprocessing, nonproductive sequences were removed, along with CDR3s that did not begin with C, did not end with F or W, or were shorter than 7 amino acids. The MANAFEST web app was used to call antigen-specific clonotypes on the basis of expansion compared with the reference and with other culture wells. A clone counted as positive if significantly expanded in 2 of 3 replicate wells versus the reference culture at FDR below 0.05. Positive clones also required significant expansion versus all other tandem wells and an odds ratio above 5. Cultured and uncultured naive and memory CD4+ repertoires were searched for previously identified spike- and CEF-reactive CDR3s. After three terminal residues were trimmed from each end, CDR3 homology was quantified as pairwise Levenshtein distance using the stringdist R package. TCRdb provides this immuneACCESS table in a form limited to in-frame rearrangements. Some clones are lacking; in checked studies, under half of them reflect an unresolved V gene, and why the rest are absent is not known. V and J calls and clone size follow that table, whereas D and trimming were derived from the DNA. This sample is represented by tens of thousands of clones; around 80% of them were singletons. The top ten hold 2.5% to 3.5% of the sample.

Naive and memory CD4+ T cells were separated from cryopreserved PBMCs by first enriching for CD4 and then performing EasySep naive CD4+ T cell enrichment. For about ten days, roughly 100,000 sorted naive or memory CD4+ T cells were cultured together with CEF peptides and T cell-depleted PBMCs at a 1:1 ratio. Triplicate replicate wells were generally used for each peptide culture condition. Ficoll-Paque PLUS gradient centrifugation was used to isolate PBMCs from either whole blood or leukapheresis product. PBMCs were either used fresh in the expansion assay or cryopreserved at -140 degrees C. The QIAamp Micro DNA Kit was used to extract genomic DNA from the CD4+ T cells. CDR1 MNHNS and CDR2 SASEGT were looked up in the germline V gene. A distance of 7 bases separates the germline ends of V and J, which lose 1 base and 0 bases respectively. There are 14 amino acids in the CDR3, from cysteine to phenylalanine inclusive. The CDR3 DNA has 42 bases and is translated from base 1.

The chain is encoded by TRBV6-1 joined to TRBJ2-7, with the D gene too uncertain to name. The TCR was taken from an adult with COVID-19. Sequenced sample: memory CD4+ T cells from PBMCs, cultured in vitro. The sample's cell subset or site label is to be understood as: memory (non-naive) CD4+ T cells. The CDR3 region reads CASSEGDFSYEQYF. Here is the DNA: TGTGCCAGCAGTGAAGGTGACTTCTCCTACGAGCAGTACTTC.